This entry concerns a single T cell receptor beta chain. What this receptor recognizes is not known. Base qualities were left out, and no much larger clone turns up one base away. These data originate in a study of cytomegalovirus exposure and HLA in healthy donors (dated by TCRdb to between 2016 and 2019). Regarding the study in general: An earlier analysis of 587 of the donors reported 250 to 350 Gb of sequence data and 100 million to 120 million unique TCR beta sequences obtained from some 200 million T cells. Class I and class II HLA loci were covered by the typing at four-digit resolution. In addition to the first cohort of 650 to 800 subjects, a separate validation cohort of under 150 different subjects was used. High-throughput TCR immunosequencing, statistical association of individual TCRs with disease status, and machine learning were combined to predict cytomegalovirus infection status. Rather than using new phenotypic data, the later analysis identified candidate immune exposures from TCR beta sequences and from how often those sequences occurred across donors. The number of typed donors differed by locus: roughly 620-640 for A, B, C, DRB1 and DQB1; some 500 for DQA1; some 590 for DPA1; and roughly 490 for DPB1. Across approximately 400 genotyped donors of the cohort, an average of about 250,000 unique TCR beta nucleotide sequences per donor were sequenced, and roughly a sixth of those sequences were non-productive. Five DR-DQ haplotypes were treated as single units for association and clustering because of strong linkage in the cohort. To study patterns of TCR occurrence, a later analysis re-analyzed previously published TCR beta repertoires from around 700 donors and added high-resolution HLA genotyping. Alongside the repertoire data, information on donor age, sex, ethnicity and CMV serostatus was compiled. The study aimed to test whether signatures of past pathogen exposure could be identified by cataloging public T cell receptors. Every repertoire in the discovery cohort had been generated on one and the same sequencing platform. An early release covering just under 650 HLA-typed donors comprised roughly 300 gigabases of sequencing data and 85 million or so unique TCR sequences. An earlier analysis of approximately 640 of the donors applied high-throughput TCR beta sequencing to assess whether each TCR beta V gene segment acted as functional or pseudogenic. A later genetic analysis used genome-wide SNP genotypes for about 55% of the 666 donors, treating that subset as a discovery cohort. The study used immunosequencing to profile the T cell repertoires of hundreds of subjects and linked those repertoires to cytomegalovirus serostatus. Among the approximately 400 genotyped donors, approximately 81% belonged to the genetic ancestry cluster associated with self-reported Caucasian donors. General findings and caveats noted by the study authors: Cytomegalovirus status was reported to be diagnosed by the classifier with high specificity and sensitivity in both the original and validation cohorts. The authors suggested that the approach could potentially be extended to other disease states and immunological phenotypes. While some public TCRs were present in many individuals, most TCR sequences turned up only very rarely across donors. The 87-base-pair reads could not distinguish some IMGT-functional V segments, including TRBV6-2 and TRBV6-3, so those segments were excluded. In a later genetic analysis, a missense DCLRE1C variant was associated with V-gene and J-gene trimming of TCR beta chains, and the association was replicated in an independent cohort. According to a later genetic analysis, donors in an Asian-associated ancestry cluster had fewer N-insertions in productive TCRs than the approximately 630-donor mean. In the study, approximately 160 TCR beta chains were listed as associated with cytomegalovirus. Specific HLA alleles were associated with roughly 16,000 TCR beta sequences at a false discovery rate of 0.05 in a later analysis. Because HLA typing was missing for some donors at each locus, association tests included only the typed subset. Compared with equally common non-associated chains, HLA-associated TCR beta chains in a later analysis were more clonally expanded and had lower generation probabilities. Correlated functional status among segregating V segments might be attributable to linkage disequilibrium, but an unknown experimental factor could not be ruled out. Over 15 rarely observed V segments, including chromosome 9 orphons, were excluded from the earlier analysis of several hundred of the donors because counts were too low. Broadly in line with IMGT annotations, most TCR beta V segments showed up in productive rearrangements about 87% or about 30% of the time in an earlier analysis of several hundred of the donors. In vitro tests confirmed that a few of the cytomegalovirus-associated TCR beta chains recognize cytomegalovirus antigens. A further reported finding was that TCR beta sequences accurately predicted the HLA-A and HLA-B alleles for most subjects in the first cohort. According to a later analysis, parvovirus B19, influenza, CMV and Epstein-Barr virus appeared linked to several top co-occurrence clusters. According to a later analysis, TCR association rates differed among HLA loci, with DRB1 alleles showing the most associated TCRs and HLA-C alleles showing the fewest. Immune exposure information for the cohort was limited to CMV serostatus. According to a later analysis, most CMV-associated TCR beta chains appeared to be HLA-restricted, and the HLA associations seemed to be driven largely by CMV exposure. The cohort was sequenced for TCR beta chains only, and without alpha or paired-chain data the features that could be detected were limited. The presence/absence analyses assumed that sequencing depth was roughly uniform across donors, and that assumption may not be true. When HLA alleles, especially DR and DQ, strongly co-occurred, TCR associations were difficult to assign to individual alleles. The sequencing pipeline was judged likely to have produced a cluster of highly shared sequence variants as a technical artifact.

Library preparation was by the immunoSEQ multiplex PCR assay. The multiplex PCR relied on a mix of 60 forward primers for TCR Vbeta segments and 13 reverse primers for TCR Jbeta segments. The CDR3 region of rearranged TCR beta genes was amplified from genomic DNA by a multiplex PCR assay. The amplified TCR beta libraries were sequenced on the Illumina HiSeq System as 87-base-pair reads. The original methods were these. A later analysis tallied around 87 million unique TCR beta chains across the 660 or so repertoires, and 10 million to 11 million of those chains were shared by two or more donors. Raw reads were error-corrected and collapsed into unique sequences with a nearest-neighbor algorithm that merged closely related sequences to remove PCR and sequencing errors. To assign V, D and J gene segments, CDR3 sequences were aligned to IMGT reference sequences. For a sequence to be retained, a match of at least six nucleotides was required to both a V gene segment and a J gene segment. Rearrangements were classified as productive when the CDR3 lacked stop codons and remained in frame with V and J, and all other rearrangements were classified as non-productive. CDR3 was defined according to IMGT convention as the region running from the second conserved V-encoded cysteine to the conserved J-encoded phenylalanine. Sequences without an unambiguous match to a single V gene segment were excluded from the earlier analysis of 587 of the donors. In an earlier analysis of roughly 500 of the donors, V segments were called functional above 56.7% productive rearrangements and were called segregating when the between-donor standard deviation exceeded 5%. To diagnose cytomegalovirus status from the catalog of TCR beta chain sequences, a statistical classification framework was built. In a later analysis, TCR nucleotide sequences were compared against IMGT/GENE-DB human TR gene sequences so that V and J genes could be assigned. In a later analysis, CDR3 sequences and most-parsimonious VDJ recombination scenarios were assigned using the TCRdist pipeline. A later analysis defined each TCR beta chain by its CDR3 amino acid sequence plus V-gene family, and excluded reads lacking a unique V-gene family. To address suspected cross-contamination and a sequencing artifact, a later analysis removed roughly 580 highly shared, low-generation-probability nucleotide sequences. In a later analysis, a clonal expansion index was calculated for each public chain from normalized within-repertoire ranks of inferred template counts. In a later analysis, generation probabilities were computed using a VDJ recombination model fitted to out-of-frame rearrangements, and the results were checked against IGoR. In a later analysis, TCR-TCR, TCR-HLA and TCR-CMV co-occurrence was scored with hypergeometric tests, and a repertoire-size bias correction was applied to TCR pairs. To estimate false discovery rates, a later analysis permuted the HLA or CMV assignments 20 times. In a later analysis, co-occurring TCRs were grouped using DBSCAN, and TCRdist sequence similarity was added for clustering within HLA-allele-positive subsets. For co-occurrence clustering, repertoires with fewer than 30,000 or more than 120,000 public chains were excluded, along with 4 to 6 repertoires with anomalous nucleotide sharing. TCRdb limited this immuneACCESS table to in-frame rearrangements with V and J called. A share of clones is missing; checked studies link under half to unresolved V genes, and the rest is unexplained. V, J and clone size are those of that table, while D and trimming were read from the DNA. The table for this sample lists roughly 160,000 clones; 60% to 85% of them were counted only once. The top ten hold approximately 3.4% of the sample.

The cohort comprised some 680 healthy bone marrow donors. Cohort members were all nominally healthy when sampled, although unrecorded immune exposures were likely present. The donor was CMV seropositive and was included in the group of 270 or so seropositive cohort members. Every donor gave a peripheral blood sample, and the peripheral blood mononuclear cells from that sample were used for TCR beta sequencing. The Qiagen DNeasy Blood Extraction Kit was used to extract genomic DNA from the blood cell samples. CDR1 and CDR2 were assigned from the germline V gene as SGDLS and YYNGEE. The CDR3 goes from the cysteine to the phenylalanine over 16 residues. The read is trimmed to its CDR3 DNA, 48 bases read in frame from base 1. The V end gives up 0 bases and the J end 9 bases, leaving 9 bases in the junction not matched to a gene.

Sequenced sample: PBMCs. The chain is assembled from TRBV9 and TRBJ1-6; 7 bases in between match TRBD1. The receptor's source is a woman aged 45 to 65 in good health and CMV-seropositive. The CDR3 region: CASSVGAGGPSSPLHF. The DNA sequence is TGTGCCAGCAGCGTAGGGGCAGGGGGTCCAAGTTCACCCCTCCACTTT.